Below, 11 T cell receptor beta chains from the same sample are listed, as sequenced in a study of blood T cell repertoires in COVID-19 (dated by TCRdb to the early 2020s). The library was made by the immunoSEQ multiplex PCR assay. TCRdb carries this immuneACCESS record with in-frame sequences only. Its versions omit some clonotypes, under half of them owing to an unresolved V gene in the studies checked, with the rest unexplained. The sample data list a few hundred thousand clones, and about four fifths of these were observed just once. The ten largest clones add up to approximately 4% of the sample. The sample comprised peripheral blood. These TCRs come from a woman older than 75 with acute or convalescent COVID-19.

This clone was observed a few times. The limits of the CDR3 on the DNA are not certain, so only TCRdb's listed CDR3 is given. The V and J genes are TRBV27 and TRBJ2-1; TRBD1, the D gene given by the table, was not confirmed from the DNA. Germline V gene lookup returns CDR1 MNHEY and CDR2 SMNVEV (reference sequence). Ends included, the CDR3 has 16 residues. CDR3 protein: CASSLYSLDNYNEQFF.

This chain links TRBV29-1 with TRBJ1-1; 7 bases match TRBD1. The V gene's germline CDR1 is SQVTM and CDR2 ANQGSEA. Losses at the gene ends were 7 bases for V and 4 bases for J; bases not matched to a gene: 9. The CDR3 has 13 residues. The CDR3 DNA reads TGCAGCGGAAGACAGGGCCGAGGCACTGAAGCTTTCTTT. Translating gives CSGRQGRGTEAFF. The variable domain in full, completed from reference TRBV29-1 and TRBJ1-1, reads SAVISQKPSRDICQRGTSLTIQCQVDSQVTMMFWYRQQPGQSLTLIATANQGSEATYESGFVIDKFPISRPNLTFSTLTVSNMSPEDSSIYLCSGRQGRGTEAFFGQGTRLTVV.

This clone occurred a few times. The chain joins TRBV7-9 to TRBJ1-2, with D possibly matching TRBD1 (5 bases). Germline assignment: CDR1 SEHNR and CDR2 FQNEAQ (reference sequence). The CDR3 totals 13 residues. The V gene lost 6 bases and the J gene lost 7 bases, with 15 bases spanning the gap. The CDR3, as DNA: TGTGCCAGCAGATCGATCAGGGTTTCTGGCTACACCTTC. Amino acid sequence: CASRSIRVSGYTF. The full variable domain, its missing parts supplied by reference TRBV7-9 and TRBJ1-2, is DTGVSQNPRHKITKRGQNVTFRCDPISEHNRLYWYRQTLGQGPEFLTYFQNEAQLEKSRLLSDRFSAERPKGSFSTLEIQRTEQGDSAMYLCASRSIRVSGYTFGSGTRLTVV.

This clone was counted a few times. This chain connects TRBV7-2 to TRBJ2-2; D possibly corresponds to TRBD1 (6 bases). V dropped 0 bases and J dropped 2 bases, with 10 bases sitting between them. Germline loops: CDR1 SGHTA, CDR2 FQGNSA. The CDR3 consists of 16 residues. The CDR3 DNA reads TGTGCCAGCAGCTTAGCTTCGACAGGAAACACCGGGGAGCTGTTTTTT. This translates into CASSLASTGNTGELFF. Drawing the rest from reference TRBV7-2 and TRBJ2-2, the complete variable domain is GAGVSQSPSNKVTEKGKDVELRCDPISGHTALYWYRQSLGQGLEFLIYFQGNSAPDKSGLPSDRFSAERTGGSVSTLTIQRTQQEDSAVYLCASSLASTGNTGELFFGEGSRLTVL.

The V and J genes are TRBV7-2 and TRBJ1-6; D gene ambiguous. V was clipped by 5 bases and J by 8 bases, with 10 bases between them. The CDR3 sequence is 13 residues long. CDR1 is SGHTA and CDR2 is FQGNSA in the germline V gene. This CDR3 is CASSPVADSPLHF. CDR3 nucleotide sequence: TGTGCCAGCAGCCCTGTCGCGGATTCACCCCTCCACTTT.

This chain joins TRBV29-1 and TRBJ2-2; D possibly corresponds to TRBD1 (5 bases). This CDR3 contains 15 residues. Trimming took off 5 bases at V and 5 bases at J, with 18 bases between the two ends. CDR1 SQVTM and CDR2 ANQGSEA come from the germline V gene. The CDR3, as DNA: TGCAGCGTTAGTCTGGGCAGGGTAGTTACCGGGGAGCTGTTTTTT. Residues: CSVSLGRVVTGELFF.

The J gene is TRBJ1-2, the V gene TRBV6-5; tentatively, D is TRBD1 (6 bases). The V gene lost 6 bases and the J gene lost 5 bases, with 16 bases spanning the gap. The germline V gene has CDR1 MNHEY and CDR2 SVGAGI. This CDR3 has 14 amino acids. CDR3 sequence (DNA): TGTGCCAGCAGAAGGGAGGGGGTGGGATATGGCTACACCTTC. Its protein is CASRREGVGYGYTF.

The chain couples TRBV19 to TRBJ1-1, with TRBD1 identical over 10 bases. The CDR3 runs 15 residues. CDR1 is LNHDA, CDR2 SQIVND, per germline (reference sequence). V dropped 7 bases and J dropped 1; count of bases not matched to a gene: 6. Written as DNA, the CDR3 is TGTGCCAGTAATAGACAGGGGGCAGAGAACACTGAAGCTTTCTTT. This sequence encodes CASNRQGAENTEAFF.

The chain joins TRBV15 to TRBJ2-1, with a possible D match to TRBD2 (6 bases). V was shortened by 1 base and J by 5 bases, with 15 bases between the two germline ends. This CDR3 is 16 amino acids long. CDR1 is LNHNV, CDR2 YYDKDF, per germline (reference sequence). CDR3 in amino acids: CATSRVYGLPNNEQFF. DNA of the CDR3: TGTGCCACCAGCAGAGTCTATGGACTACCGAACAATGAGCAGTTCTTC.

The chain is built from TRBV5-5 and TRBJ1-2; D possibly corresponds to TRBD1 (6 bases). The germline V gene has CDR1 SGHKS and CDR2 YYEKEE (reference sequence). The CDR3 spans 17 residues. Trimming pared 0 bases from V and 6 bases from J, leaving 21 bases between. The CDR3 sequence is CASSLEERGHQGNGYTF. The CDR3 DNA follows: TGTGCCAGCAGCTTGGAAGAAAGGGGACACCAAGGGAATGGCTACACCTTC.

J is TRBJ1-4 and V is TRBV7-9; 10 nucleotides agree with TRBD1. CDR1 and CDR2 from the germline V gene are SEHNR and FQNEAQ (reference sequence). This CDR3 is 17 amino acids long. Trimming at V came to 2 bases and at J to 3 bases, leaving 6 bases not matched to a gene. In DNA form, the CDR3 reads TGTGCCAGCAGCTTACCGACAGGGGGCAGATCTAATGAAAAACTGTTTTTT. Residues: CASSLPTGGRSNEKLFF.